This T cell receptor beta chain was observed in a study of blood T cell repertoires in COVID-19. Study-level background: Samples representing acute and convalescent COVID-19 were sourced from the United States, Italy and Spain. Sources were T cells, B-cell-depleted T cells, or PBMCs; the material itself was cDNA or gDNA.

Looked up from germline, CDR1 is LNHDA and CDR2 is SQIVND (reference sequence). The length of the CDR3 is 17 residues. With V trimmed by 3 bases and J by 1 base, 8 bases remained unmatched. Original handling: Amplifying reference gene primers gave estimates of nucleated cell counts. Measured with immunoSEQ multiplex PCR; TCRdb has only the in-frame clones, and not every one. The V and J calls and clone size come from that table; D and trimming were worked out from the DNA. The sample carries around 400,000 clones, roughly 90% recorded once. The TCR originated in a middle-aged man with acute or convalescent COVID-19. This sequence joins TRBV19 and TRBJ2-3, with 9 positions matching TRBD2. Sequencing used peripheral blood. CDR3 sequence: CASSILVERGGTDTQYF. The CDR3, as DNA: TGTGCCAGTAGTATCTTAGTCGAGCGGGGGGGCACAGATACGCAGTATTTT.